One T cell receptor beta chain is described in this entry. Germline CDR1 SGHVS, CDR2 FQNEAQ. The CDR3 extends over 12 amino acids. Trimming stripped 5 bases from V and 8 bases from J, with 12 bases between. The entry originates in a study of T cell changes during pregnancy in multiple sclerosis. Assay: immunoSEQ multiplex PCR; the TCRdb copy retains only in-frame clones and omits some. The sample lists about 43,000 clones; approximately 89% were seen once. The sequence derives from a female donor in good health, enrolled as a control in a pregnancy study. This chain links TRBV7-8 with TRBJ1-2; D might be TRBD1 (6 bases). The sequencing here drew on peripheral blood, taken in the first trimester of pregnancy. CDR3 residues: CASSPRGEGYTF. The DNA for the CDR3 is TGTGCCAGCAGCCCCAGGGGAGAGGGCTACACCTTC.